A single sample gave rise to the 3 T cell receptor beta chains below, sequenced in a study of graft-versus-host responses after intestinal transplantation. The table came from immunoSEQ multiplex PCR; TCRdb's copy has only in-frame clones and leaves some out. The profile covers roughly 92,000 clones, with approximately 90% appearing a single time and roughly 0.28% taken by the ten largest. Their specific antigens are unknown. Material: unstimulated CD4+ T cells sorted from spleen or lymph node cells, obtained before transplant. The source of these receptors is a human donor who was the organ donor for an intestinal transplant.

The chain carries TRBV28 and TRBJ1-5; D is possibly TRBD1 (5 bases). CDR3 length equals 15 residues. The V and J ends lost 6 bases and 3 bases respectively, with 15 bases between them. Germline V lookup: CDR1 MDHEN, CDR2 SYDVKM. The CDR3 region is CASSIQTGDNQPQHF. The CDR3 DNA reads TGTGCCAGCAGCATACAAACGGGGGACAATCAGCCCCAGCATTTT.

This clone was counted only a few times. The V call is TRBV18, the J call TRBJ2-2; 8 bases map to TRBD2. The CDR3 extends over 16 amino acids. Germline V CDR1 and CDR2: KGHSH, LQKENI. V was clipped by 2 bases and J by 4 bases; unmatched bases: 6. The CDR3 spells CASSPGGLDLTGELFF. The CDR3 nucleotides are TGTGCCAGCTCACCAGGGGGACTAGATCTCACCGGGGAGCTGTTTTTT.

This clone was seen only a few times. The chain couples TRBV27 to TRBJ2-1; D unclear. The germline V and J ends were trimmed by 6 bases and 2 bases, with 8 bases remaining between them. This CDR3 region has 13 residues. Germline V lookup: CDR1 MNHEY, CDR2 SMNVEV (reference sequence). The CDR3 DNA reads as TGTGCCAGCAGCAATAGCCCCTACAATGAGCAGTTCTTC. This sequence encodes CASSNSPYNEQFF.